The 5 T cell receptor beta chains below were found in one sample sequenced in a study of CD8 T cells in Susac syndrome. RNA amounts of 0.5 to 1 ug underwent reverse transcription with random hexamers. A single record per CDR3 protein comes from TCRdb applying MiXCR to the immunoSEQ multiplex PCR reads. The sample lists 170,000 or so distinct CDR3 sequences, about 95% occurring once. The sample consisted of CD8+ T cells from PBMCs. The receptors originated from a human donor with multiple sclerosis.

The chain is built from TRBV20-1 and TRBJ1-2; TRBD1 matches 7 bases. The CDR3 length is 17 residues. The V gene end was trimmed by 0 bases and the J gene end by 0 bases; junction bases not matched to a gene: 10. Looked up from germline, CDR1 is DFQATT and CDR2 is SNEGSKA (reference sequence). The CDR3: CSARDLHWDRTNYGYTF. The CDR3, as DNA: TGCAGTGCTAGAGATTTACATTGGGACAGAACTAACTATGGCTACACCTTC.

The chain is built from TRBV5-6 and TRBJ1-1; D is ambiguous. V lost 3 bases and J lost 3, with 6 bases in between. The CDR3 extends over 12 amino acids. Germline assignment: CDR1 SGHDT and CDR2 YYEEEE. The CDR3 region has the DNA TGTGCCAGCAGCTGGTCGGACACTGAAGCTTTCTTT. It is translated as CASSWSDTEAFF. Supplemented by reference TRBV5-6 and TRBJ1-1, the full variable domain reads DAGVTQSPTHLIKTRGQQVTLRCSPKSGHDTVSWYQQALGQGPQFIFQYYEEEERQRGNFPDRFSGHQFPNYSSELNVNALLLGDSALYLCASSWSDTEAFFGQGTRLTVV.

The V and J genes are TRBV11-2 and TRBJ2-6, with a tentative D call TRBD2 (6 bases). V dropped 4 bases and J dropped 0 bases, with 10 bases sitting between them. CDR1 is SGHAT, CDR2 FQNNGV, per germline. This CDR3 spans 16 amino acids. The CDR3 spells CASSSIGGSGANVLTF. The CDR3 nucleotides are TGTGCCAGCAGCTCGATCGGGGGCTCTGGGGCCAACGTCCTGACTTTC. The full variable domain, its missing parts supplied by reference TRBV11-2 and TRBJ2-6, is EAGVAQSPRYKIIEKRQSVAFWCNPISGHATLYWYQQILGQGPKLLIQFQNNGVVDDSQLPKDRFSAERLKGVDSTLKIQPAKLEDSAVYLCASSSIGGSGANVLTFGAGSRLTVL.

This sequence joins TRBV27 and TRBJ1-2; D possibly corresponds to TRBD1 (6 bases). In germline, CDR1 is MNHEY, CDR2 SMNVEV (reference sequence). CDR3 length: 13 amino acids. The V gene lost 4 bases and the J gene lost 7 bases, with 13 bases spanning the gap. DNA of the CDR3: TGTGCCAGCAGTTGGTATACAGGGTCTGGCTACACCTTC. Its protein is CASSWYTGSGYTF.

This clonotype was picked up a small number of times. This chain links TRBV7-8 with TRBJ2-3, with a weak D call TRBD1 (6 bases). Trimming took off 4 bases at V and 1 base at J, with 9 bases between the two ends. Germline CDR1 reads SGHVS; CDR2 reads FQNEAQ. The CDR3 loop spans 14 amino acids. CDR3 amino acids: CASSSGTRTDTQYF. The CDR3 DNA follows: TGTGCCAGCAGCTCCGGGACACGCACAGATACGCAGTATTTT.